The 29 T cell receptor beta chains below come from one sample, sequenced in a study of CD8+CD57+ T cells in acquired aplastic anemia. Selection for sequencing was limited to patients who had shown CD8+CD57+ cell expansion by flow cytometry. Template material for TCR beta VDJ and CDR3 profiling consisted of genomic DNA. In TCRdb, the reads were re-called with MiXCR into one record per CDR3 protein. This table has 150,000 to 160,000 distinct CDR3 sequences, roughly 49% appearing once. Sequenced: sorted CD4+, CD8+, or CD8+CD57+ T cells (not recorded which) from PBMCs. The receptors originated from a human donor with aplastic anemia.

This clonotype was detected many times. The V gene is TRBV7-9, the J gene TRBJ2-3; the match to TRBD1 covers 7 bases. The trim removed 5 bases at V and 2 bases at J, leaving 1 base unmatched. Germline-derived CDR1 and CDR2 are SEHNR and FQNEAQ (reference sequence). The CDR3 covers 13 residues. CDR3 DNA: TGTGCCAGCAGCGGGACAGTCACAGATACGCAGTATTTT. It is translated as CASSGTVTDTQYF.

In the case of this clonotype: Just one base apart from a much larger clone, this may be a read error. The chain has TRBV12-3 or TRBV12-4 and TRBJ1-1; 8 nucleotides match TRBD1. The CDR3 is 13 residues long. The CDR3 region is CAGSRTGTTEAFF. The CDR3 DNA follows: TGTGCCGGCAGCCGGACAGGGACCACTGAAGCTTTCTTT.

This clonotype was found many times. The chain uses TRBV6-1 and TRBJ2-1, with TRBD2 identical over 7 bases. The junction had 3 bases not matched to a gene; V was cut back by 3 bases and J by 7 bases. Germline values: CDR1 MNHNS, CDR2 SASEGT. The CDR3 contains 13 residues. As DNA, the CDR3 is TGTGCCAGCAGTGATGGGGGAGGGAATGAGCAGTTCTTC. Amino acids: CASSDGGGNEQFF.

With regard to this clonotype: At one end, the junction sequence differs from germline, possibly due to a read error. This chain joins TRBV19 and TRBJ2-2, with 8 bases lining up with TRBD2. The CDR3 sequence is 14 residues long. The germline gives CDR1 LNHDA, CDR2 SQIVND (reference sequence). CDR3 loop: CASRRGGSTGELFF. DNA for the CDR3: TGCGCCAGCCGACGGGGGGGGAGCACCGGGGAGCTGTTTTTT.

The chain employs TRBV19 and TRBJ1-1, with no clear D. The CDR3 has 14 residues. Trimming took 5 bases from V and 1 from J, leaving 11 bases between them. Germline V gene sequence: CDR1 LNHDA, CDR2 SQIVND (reference sequence). The CDR3 DNA follows: TGTGCCAGTAGTCCTAGGGCCTCGAACACTGAAGCTTTCTTT. Amino acid sequence: CASSPRASNTEAFF.

This clonotype occurred a few times. The V and J genes are TRBV29-1 and TRBJ1-1; no firm D call. V gave up 3 bases and J gave up 4 bases, with 12 bases separating them. The CDR3 consists of 13 residues. The germline V gene encodes CDR1 SQVTM and CDR2 ANQGSEA. The CDR3 sequence is CSVDVGITTEAFF. The CDR3 coding sequence is TGCAGCGTTGACGTGGGTATCACCACTGAAGCTTTCTTT.

Points on this clonotype: The conserved final phenylalanine or tryptophan is absent from the CDR3, which likely points to a read error. Written as DNA, the CDR3 is TGCAGTGCTAGAGAGGGACAGGGGGCGCAGGGATACAATCAGCCCCAGCATCTT. Translating gives CSAREGQGAQGYNQPQHL. The chain combines TRBV20-1 with TRBJ1-5; 12 bases line up with TRBD1. Per the germline V gene, CDR1 is DFQATT and CDR2 is SNEGSKA (reference sequence). CDR3 length: 18 residues. With V trimmed by 0 bases and J by 3 bases, 9 bases remained unmatched.

The V gene is TRBV19, the J gene TRBJ2-5; no clear D. V was clipped by 5 bases and J by 2 bases, with 6 bases between them. The CDR3 runs to 12 residues. CDR1 is LNHDA and CDR2 is SQIVND in the germline V gene (reference sequence). DNA for the CDR3: TGTGCCAGTAGTGTCGGGCAAGAGACCCAGTACTTC. Protein sequence: CASSVGQETQYF.

This chain joins TRBV10-3 and TRBJ1-2, with TRBD1 as a possible D gene (5 bases). Per germline, CDR1 ENHRY and CDR2 SYGVKD. V lost 2 bases and J 4 bases, leaving 14 bases between the germline ends. The CDR3 consists of 15 residues. The CDR3 region is CAISEKQGKIYGYTF. CDR3 coding DNA: TGTGCCATCAGTGAGAAGCAGGGAAAGATCTATGGCTACACCTTC.

This clonotype showed up many times. The chain uses TRBV7-9 and TRBJ1-4; maybe TRBD1 (6 bases). Trimming cost V 4 bases and J 3 bases, with 18 bases left between them. This CDR3 is 17 amino acids long. Germline CDR1 and CDR2: SEHNR and FQNEAQ (reference sequence). CDR3 region: CASSSSGASWANEKLFF. The CDR3, as DNA: TGTGCCAGCAGCTCATCGGGGGCCTCCTGGGCTAATGAAAAACTGTTTTTT. Full variable domain (outside the CDR3, taken from reference TRBV7-9 and TRBJ1-4): DTGVSQNPRHKITKRGQNVTFRCDPISEHNRLYWYRQTLGQGPEFLTYFQNEAQLEKSRLLSDRFSAERPKGSFSTLEIQRTEQGDSAMYLCASSSSGASWANEKLFFGSGTQLSVL.

The sample holds many counts of this clonotype. The chain employs TRBV7-2 and TRBJ2-6; 12 bases map to TRBD1. The CDR3 has 17 residues. Germline CDR1 SGHTA, CDR2 FQGNSA. With V trimmed by 3 bases and J by 4 bases, 4 bases remained unmatched. The CDR3: CASSLGQGALGANVLTF. CDR3 in DNA: TGTGCCAGCAGCTTGGGACAGGGGGCACTCGGGGCCAACGTCCTGACTTTC.

This clonotype was observed a handful of times. This chain connects TRBV13 to TRBJ1-4; D may be TRBD1 (6 bases). CDR1 and CDR2 from the germline V gene are PRHDT and FYEKMQ (reference sequence). The CDR3 extends over 13 amino acids. Trimming shortened V by 5 bases and J by 7 bases, and 11 bases separated the two germline ends. The CDR3 nucleotides read TGTGCCAGCAGCATCTCAGGGGTTGAAAAACTGTTTTTT. Translating it yields CASSISGVEKLFF.

The chain carries TRBV5-4 and TRBJ2-7; D not resolved. The CDR3 spans 17 residues. V was pared by 1 base and J by 1 base, with 18 bases between. Germline CDR1 and CDR2: SGHNT and YYREEE (reference sequence). CDR3 in DNA: TGTGCCAGCAGCTTGACGATGTGGGTGACAAGATCCTACGAGCAGTACTTC. Translating it yields CASSLTMWVTRSYEQYF.

This clonotype was counted only a few times. This may come from a read error, since a much larger clone is one base off. The chain links TRBV5-1 to TRBJ2-7, with D perhaps matching TRBD1 (5 bases). V lost 4 bases and J lost 9, with 14 bases in between. This CDR3 region has 12 residues. Per the germline V gene, CDR1 is SGHRS and CDR2 is YFSETQ. CDR3 region: CASSASTEMQYF. The CDR3 DNA reads TGCGCCAGCAGCGCATCGACAGAGATGCAGTACTTC.

On this clonotype itself: Mismatch with germline at one junction end may stem from a read error. This rearrangement joins TRBV20-1 to TRBJ1-6; TRBD1 is a possible D gene (5 bases). CDR1 and CDR2 from the germline V gene are DFQATT and SNEGSKA (reference sequence). There are 14 residues in the CDR3. The CDR3: CSARQGTVNSPHHF. DNA of the CDR3: TGCAGTGCTAGACAAGGGACGGTTAATTCACCCCACCACTTT.

This clonotype was recorded many times. Here the CDR3 reads CASSQVDHSYEQYF. Here the CDR3 DNA reads TGCGCCAGCAGCCAAGTGGACCACTCCTACGAGCAGTACTTC. This chain connects TRBV4-1 to TRBJ2-7; D unresolved. Germline V gene lookup returns CDR1 MGHRA and CDR2 YSYEKL. The CDR3 spans 14 residues. V was shortened by 1 base and J by 0 bases, with 7 bases between the two germline ends.

This clonotype was picked up many times. The chain links TRBV20-1 to TRBJ2-5; 7 bases agree with TRBD2. The CDR3 has 15 amino acids. Germline values: CDR1 DFQATT, CDR2 SNEGSKA (reference sequence). V gave up 1 base and J gave up 4 bases; unmatched junction bases: 9. CDR3 coding DNA: TGCAGTGCTAGAGCGGTCGCGGGGGAGGTAGAGACCCAGTACTTC. Amino acids: CSARAVAGEVETQYF.

This clonotype was seen ten or more times. The gene calls are TRBV6-4 and TRBJ2-3; D not resolved. The CDR3 is 14 amino acids. The V end lost 3 bases, the J end lost 1 base, and 8 bases lay between the germline ends. Germline V lookup: CDR1 MRHNA, CDR2 SNTAGT. This CDR3 reads CASSEVPGTDTQYF. The CDR3 DNA reads as TGTGCCAGCAGTGAGGTCCCGGGCACAGATACGCAGTATTTT.

This chain joins TRBV6-1 and TRBJ1-6, with 7 bases fitting TRBD1. CDR1 is MNHNS, CDR2 SASEGT, per germline. CDR3 length: 15 amino acids. Trimming took 7 bases from V and 6 from J; bases not matched to a gene: 9. CDR3 region: CASTAQGVGNSPLHF. DNA of the CDR3: TGTGCCAGCACCGCCCAGGGGGTAGGTAATTCACCCCTCCACTTT.

A remark on this clonotype: Compared with germline, one end of the junction differs, possibly owing to a read error. CDR3: CASSKTGESNQPRHF. Written as DNA, the CDR3 is TGTGCCAGCAGTAAAACAGGGGAAAGCAATCAGCCCCGGCATTTT. This chain connects TRBV6-1 to TRBJ1-5; the match to TRBD1 covers 7 bases. Germline lookup yields CDR1 MNHNS and CDR2 SASEGT. The CDR3 has 15 amino acids.

The J gene is TRBJ2-7, the V gene TRBV10-1, with a tentative D call TRBD1 (6 bases). Germline V gives CDR1 WNHNN, CDR2 SYGVQD (reference sequence). This CDR3 spans 13 amino acids. Trimming shortened V by 11 bases and J by 2 bases, and 16 bases separated the two germline ends. The CDR3: CALRGWVTYEQYF. The CDR3, as DNA: TGCGCCCTCAGGGGATGGGTGACCTACGAGCAGTACTTC.

This clonotype was recorded many times. This rearrangement joins TRBV20-1 to TRBJ2-7; D call uncertain. In germline, CDR1 is DFQATT, CDR2 SNEGSKA (reference sequence). Between the trimmed V and J ends, which lost 1 base and 3 bases, there was a span of 13 bases. The CDR3 length is 14 residues. The CDR3 region has the DNA TGCAGTGCTAGAGGGGCCGTCACTGTCTACGAGCAGTACTTC. It specifies CSARGAVTVYEQYF.

The DNA of the CDR3 is TGTGCCAGCAGCGTAGATGGGAGGGTTATGGAGACCCAGTACTTC. Translating it yields CASSVDGRVMETQYF. The chain is built from TRBV9 and TRBJ2-5; 7 bases fit TRBD2. The junction had 7 bases not matched to a gene; V was cut back by 0 bases and J by 5 bases. The germline CDR1 and CDR2 sequences are SGDLS and YYNGEE. CDR3 length equals 15 residues.

In this sample, this clonotype turned up a few times. The chain joins TRBV29-1 to TRBJ2-3; the match to TRBD2 covers 13 bases. CDR3 length: 14 residues. V gave up 8 bases and J gave up 4 bases; unmatched junction bases: 6. From germline, CDR1 is SQVTM and CDR2 ANQGSEA. For the CDR3, the DNA is TGCAGCAGTGAAACTAGCGGGGGGGCAGATACGCAGTATTTT. Amino acid sequence: CSSETSGGADTQYF.

The V gene is TRBV2, the J gene TRBJ2-7; the D gene is possibly TRBD1 (6 bases). The germline V gene encodes CDR1 SNHLY and CDR2 FYNNEI. V shed 2 bases and J shed 5 bases, with 13 bases lying between them. The CDR3 sequence is 14 residues long. CDR3: CASSEQGQGNEQYF. For the CDR3, the DNA is TGTGCCAGCAGTGAACAGGGACAAGGAAACGAGCAGTACTTC.

This clonotype was found once. The V and J genes are TRBV11-1 and TRBJ2-4, with 9 bases fitting TRBD1. CDR3 length: 15 amino acids. V dropped 5 bases and J dropped 4; count of bases not matched to a gene: 6. Germline CDR1 reads SGHAT; CDR2 reads FQDESV (reference sequence). The CDR3 spells CASSARDRAKNIQYF. The CDR3 DNA sequence: TGTGCCAGCAGCGCCCGGGACAGGGCGAAAAACATTCAGTACTTC.

This clonotype was detected many times. The V and J genes are TRBV6-5 and TRBJ1-2, with D perhaps TRBD1 (5 bases). CDR3 length: 13 amino acids. Germline CDR1 MNHEY, CDR2 SVGAGI. V was shortened by 8 bases and J by 4 bases, with 14 bases between the two germline ends. This chain's CDR3 is CASGLGRAYGYTF. CDR3 sequence (DNA): TGTGCCAGCGGTTTGGGCAGGGCCTATGGCTACACCTTC.

This clonotype was seen at least ten times. J is TRBJ1-1 and V is TRBV5-1; a possible D gene is TRBD1 (5 bases). This CDR3 has 16 residues. The V gene's germline CDR1 is SGHRS and CDR2 YFSETQ. V lost 5 bases and J 4 bases, leaving 21 bases between the germline ends. CDR3 protein: CASSFAGRGGGTEAFF. CDR3 DNA sequence: TGCGCCAGCAGTTTCGCTGGGAGGGGCGGGGGCACTGAAGCTTTCTTT.

The CDR3 bases are TGCAGTGCCGGGGACAGGGAGAATCAGCCCCAGCATTTT. It specifies CSAGDRENQPQHF. The chain joins TRBV20-1 to TRBJ1-5, with 9 nucleotides matching TRBD1. After removal of 6 bases from V and 4 bases from J, the junction contained 4 bases not matched to a gene. Per the germline V gene, CDR1 is DFQATT and CDR2 is SNEGSKA (reference sequence). The CDR3 covers 13 residues.